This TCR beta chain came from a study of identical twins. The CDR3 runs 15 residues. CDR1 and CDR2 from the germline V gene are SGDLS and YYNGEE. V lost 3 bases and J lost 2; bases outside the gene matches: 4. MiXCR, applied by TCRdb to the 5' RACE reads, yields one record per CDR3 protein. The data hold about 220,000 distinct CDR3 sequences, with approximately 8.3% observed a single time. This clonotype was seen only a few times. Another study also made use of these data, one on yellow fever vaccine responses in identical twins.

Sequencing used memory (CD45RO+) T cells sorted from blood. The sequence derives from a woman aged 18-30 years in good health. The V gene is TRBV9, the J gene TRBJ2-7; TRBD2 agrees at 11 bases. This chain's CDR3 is CASSAGTSGTYEQYF. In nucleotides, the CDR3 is TGTGCCAGCAGCGCCGGGACTAGCGGAACCTACGAGCAGTACTTC. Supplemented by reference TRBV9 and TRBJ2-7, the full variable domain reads DSGVTQTPKHLITATGQRVTLRCSPRSGDLSVYWYQQSLDQGLQFLIQYYNGEERAKGNILERFSAQQFPDLHSELNLSSLELGDSALYFCASSAGTSGTYEQYFGPGTRLTVT.